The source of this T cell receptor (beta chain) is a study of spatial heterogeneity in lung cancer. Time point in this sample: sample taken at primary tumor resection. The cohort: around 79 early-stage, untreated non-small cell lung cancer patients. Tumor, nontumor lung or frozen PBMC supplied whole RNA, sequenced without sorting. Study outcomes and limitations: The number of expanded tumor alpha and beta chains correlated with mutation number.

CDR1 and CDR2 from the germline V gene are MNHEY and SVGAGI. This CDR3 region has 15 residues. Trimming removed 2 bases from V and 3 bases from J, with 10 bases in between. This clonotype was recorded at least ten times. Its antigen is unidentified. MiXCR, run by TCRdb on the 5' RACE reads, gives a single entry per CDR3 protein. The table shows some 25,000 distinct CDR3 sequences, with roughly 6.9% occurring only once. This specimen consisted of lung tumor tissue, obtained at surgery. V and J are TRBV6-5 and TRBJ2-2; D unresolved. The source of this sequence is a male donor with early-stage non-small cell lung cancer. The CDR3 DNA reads TGTGCCAGCAGTTACGGGAAACGGGACACCGGGGAGCTGTTTTTT. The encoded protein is CASSYGKRDTGELFF.